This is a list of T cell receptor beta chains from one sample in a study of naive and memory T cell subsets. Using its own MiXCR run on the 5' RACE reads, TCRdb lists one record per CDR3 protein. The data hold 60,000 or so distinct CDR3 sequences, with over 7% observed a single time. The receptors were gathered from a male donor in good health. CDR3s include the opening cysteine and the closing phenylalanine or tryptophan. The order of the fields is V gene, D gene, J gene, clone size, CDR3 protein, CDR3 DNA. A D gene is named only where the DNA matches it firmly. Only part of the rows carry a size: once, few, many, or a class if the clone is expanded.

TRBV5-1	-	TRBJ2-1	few	CASSLEVRGAGNEQFF	TGCGCCAGCAGCTTGGAGGTCAGGGGCGCCGGGAATGAGCAGTTCTTC
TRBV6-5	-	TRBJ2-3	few	CASSFRGNTDTQYF	TGTGCCAGCAGTTTCCGGGGAAACACAGATACGCAGTATTTT
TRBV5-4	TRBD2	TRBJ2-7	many	CASSSGDGLARSQVF	TGTGCCAGCAGCTCCGGGGATGGACTAGCGCGTTCCCAGGTTTTC
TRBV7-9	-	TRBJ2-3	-	CASSLAGPRGDTQYF	TGTGCCAGCAGCTTAGCCGGGCCGAGGGGAGATACGCAGTATTTT
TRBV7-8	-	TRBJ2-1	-	CASSLHRTYYNEQFF	TGTGCCAGCAGCTTACACCGGACCTACTACAATGAGCAGTTCTTC
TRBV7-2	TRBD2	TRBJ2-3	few	CASSLDSSGGADTQYF	TGTGCCAGCAGCTTAGATTCTAGCGGGGGAGCAGATACGCAGTATTTT
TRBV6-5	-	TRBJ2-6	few	CASSWTLHASGANVLTF	TGTGCCAGCAGCTGGACCTTACACGCCTCTGGGGCCAACGTCCTGACTTTC
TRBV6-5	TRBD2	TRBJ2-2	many	CASSSTLLAGRNTGELFF	TGTGCCAGCAGTTCCACCCTCCTAGCGGGACGGAACACCGGGGAGCTGTTTTTT
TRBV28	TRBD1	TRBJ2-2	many	CASTRIGQGASGSGELFF	TGTGCCAGCACGCGAATAGGACAGGGGGCGTCCGGATCCGGGGAGCTGTTTTTT
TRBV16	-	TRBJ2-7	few	CASSQSGLTYEQYF	TGTGCCAGCAGCCAATCTGGGCTTACCTACGAGCAGTACTTC
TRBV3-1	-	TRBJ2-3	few	CASSQATAYPSTDTQYF	TGTGCCAGCAGCCAAGCCACGGCCTATCCTAGCACAGATACGCAGTATTTT
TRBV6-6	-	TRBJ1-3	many	CASSSNRDGNTIYF	TGTGCCAGCAGTTCGAACAGGGATGGAAACACCATATATTTT